One sample yielded the 2 T cell receptor beta chains listed below, sequenced in a study of shared clonotypes between healthy human individuals. The data were produced by immunoSEQ multiplex PCR, yet TCRdb's version contains in-frame clones alone and is incomplete. The profile shows about 1.5 million clones, under 99% of them singletons. Source material: naive CD4+ T cells sorted from blood. Stated subset: CD45RA+ positively selected. All receptors derive from a man aged 25-40 years in good health.

This chain uses TRBV7-9 with TRBJ1-2, with 7 bases that match TRBD1. Germline CDR1 SEHNR, CDR2 FQNEAQ (reference sequence). The trim removed 7 bases at V and 5 bases at J, leaving 7 bases unmatched. The CDR3 sequence is 13 residues long. The DNA of the CDR3 is TGTGCCAGCACCCTTCCGACAGGGTATGGCTACACCTTC. Encoded protein: CASTLPTGYGYTF.

The rearrangement uses TRBV9 and TRBJ2-2, with D tentatively TRBD1 (8 bases). CDR3 length: 17 residues. V was trimmed by 2 bases and J by 7 bases, leaving 21 bases between them. Germline V CDR1 and CDR2: SGDLS, YYNGEE. The CDR3 is CASSVSGGGSLVGELFF. The CDR3 DNA is TGTGCCAGCAGCGTCTCAGGGGGCGGGAGTTTGGTCGGGGAGCTGTTTTTT.